These 9 T cell receptor beta chains share one sample of origin, sequenced in a study of human T cells and chemical hapten exposure. TCRdb independently ran MiXCR on the RACE reads; one entry per CDR3 protein. Among about 380,000 distinct CDR3 sequences listed, roughly 5.3% were seen once. Time point defined: pre-sensitization, week 0. As for treatment: therapeutic diphenylcyclopropenone sensitization with weekly scalp DPC. Material: whole blood, obtained in connection with sensitization to the hapten diphenylcyclopropenone (DPC). The receptors were gathered from a woman aged 45-60 years with alopecia areata. Some clones in this sample may be carry-over from other donors' samples.

This clonotype was detected a few times. This sequence joins TRBV4-3 and TRBJ2-3, with D possibly matching TRBD2 (6 bases). This CDR3 contains 17 residues. The germline CDR1 and CDR2 sequences are LGHNA and YSLEER. Trimming removed 1 base from V and 5 bases from J, with 19 bases in between. The CDR3 protein is CASSQGGGSLEGDTQYF. In nucleotides, the CDR3 is TGCGCCAGCAGCCAAGGGGGAGGTTCTCTTGAGGGAGATACGCAGTATTTT.

The V gene is TRBV6-5, the J gene TRBJ2-7, with D possibly matching TRBD1 (6 bases). This CDR3 region has 16 residues. V was cut by 4 bases and J by 0 bases, with 16 bases left in between. Germline-derived CDR1 and CDR2 are MNHEY and SVGAGI. CDR3 region: CASSSWGRPSSYEQYF. For the CDR3, the DNA is TGTGCCAGCAGTTCCTGGGGGCGGCCGAGCTCCTACGAGCAGTACTTC.

In this sample, this clonotype turned up a few times. V and J are TRBV5-6 and TRBJ1-1; 8 nucleotides match TRBD1. The V and J ends lost 4 bases and 4 bases, in that order; junction bases with no gene match: 6. CDR3 length: 14 amino acids. Per germline, CDR1 SGHDT and CDR2 YYEEEE. The CDR3 loop reads CASSQGARGTEAFF. CDR3 coding DNA: TGTGCCAGCAGCCAGGGGGCGCGGGGCACTGAAGCTTTCTTT.

The chain recombines TRBV5-1 with TRBJ2-3; weak D call: TRBD1 (6 bases). Germline CDR1 reads SGHRS; CDR2 reads YFSETQ. CDR3 size: 15 residues. Trimming took 3 bases from V and 6 from J, leaving 17 bases between them. The CDR3 sequence is CASSSQGRQGDTQYF. Here the CDR3 DNA reads TGCGCCAGCAGCTCGCAGGGGCGTCAGGGGGATACGCAGTATTTT.

The chain uses TRBV6-5 and TRBJ2-7, with 12 bases lining up with TRBD1. V gave up 6 bases and J gave up 2 bases; unmatched junction bases: 5. Germline V gene sequence: CDR1 MNHEY, CDR2 SVGAGI. The CDR3 loop spans 15 amino acids. For the CDR3, the DNA is TGTGCCAGCAGACGCGGGACAGGGGGCCCCTACGAGCAGTACTTC. Encoded protein: CASRRGTGGPYEQYF.

This clonotype was seen a few times. This chain links TRBV27 with TRBJ1-4; no firm D call. The CDR3 loop spans 14 amino acids. V lost 4 bases and J 8 bases, leaving 14 bases between the germline ends. CDR1 is MNHEY and CDR2 is SMNVEV in the germline V gene (reference sequence). Here the CDR3 DNA reads TGTGCCAGCAGTTCTTTGACTGGGGAAGAAAAACTGTTTTTT. This sequence encodes CASSSLTGEEKLFF.

This clonotype was detected a few times. The chain is built from TRBV6-2 or TRBV6-3 and TRBJ2-7; D is undetermined. Between the trimmed V and J ends, which lost 7 bases and 6 bases, there was a span of 13 bases. This CDR3 spans 12 amino acids. The germline CDR1 and CDR2 sequences are MNHEY and SVGEGT. CDR3 in amino acids: CASMQGYGEQYF. For the CDR3, the DNA is TGTGCCAGCATGCAAGGGTATGGCGAGCAGTACTTC.

In its sample, this clonotype was seen a few times. This rearrangement joins TRBV29-1 to TRBJ1-1; D not certain. The V gene's germline CDR1 is SQVTM and CDR2 ANQGSEA. This CDR3 has 12 residues. The V and J ends lost 1 base and 8 bases respectively, with 11 bases between them. CDR3 amino acids: CSVEGSSFEAFF. The CDR3 DNA reads as TGCAGCGTTGAAGGGAGCAGCTTCGAAGCTTTCTTT.

The chain couples TRBV29-1 to TRBJ2-1, with 9 bases that match TRBD1. Germline V gives CDR1 SQVTM, CDR2 ANQGSEA. The CDR3 covers 13 residues. In nucleotides, the CDR3 is TGCAGGGTTATGGTACAGGGGGCTGCTGAGCAGTTCTTC. It is translated as CRVMVQGAAEQFF.